The clone carrying this TCR beta chain was seen more than once but under ten times. Its antigen is not known. Molecular barcoding with unique molecular identifiers was used for the TCRbeta library. TCRdb re-derived calls from the PCR reads in MiXCR, one entry per CDR3 protein. The sample includes about 210,000 distinct CDR3 sequences, under 20% of them seen just once. The data originate from a study of T-cell reconstitution after alpha-beta-depleted transplantation in children. Notes on the study in general: At one year after transplant, newly produced T cells mostly accounted for T-cell counts and diversity. Where some patients showed high TCRbeta diversity at day 60, it came from recipient T cells and thymic progenitors that had survived. Reported findings indicate that, about two months after transplant, alpha-beta T cells came from several hundred expanded clones, which were derived from non-depleted graft cells.

This receptor was identified in a male patient between 2 and 10 years old who had a stem cell transplant for acute lymphoblastic leukemia, so the T cells may come from the graft donor. The specimen comprised PBMCs, mostly from graft donor cells, sampled 360 days after TCRalphabeta/CD19-depleted stem cell transplant.

CDR3 sequence reads: CASSLSGGAGTDTQYF. The CDR3 region has the DNA TGTGCCAGCAGCCTCAGCGGGGGGGCGGGCACAGATACGCAGTATTTT. The V and J genes are TRBV7-3 and TRBJ2-3; 10 bases match TRBD2. Trimming took 5 bases from V and 1 from J; bases not matched to a gene: 6. CDR1 SGHTA and CDR2 FQGTGA come from the germline V gene. The CDR3 length is 16 residues. Drawing the rest from reference TRBV7-3 and TRBJ2-3, the complete variable domain is GAGVSQTPSNKVTEKGKYVELRCDPISGHTALYWYRQSLGQGPEFLIYFQGTGAADDSGLPNDRFFAVRPEGSVSTLKIQRTERGDSAVYLCASSLSGGAGTDTQYFGPGTRLTVL.